Listed here are 11 T cell receptor beta chains from one sample, sequenced in a study of early T cells in non-severe SARS-CoV-2 infection. TCRdb reprocessed the 5' RACE reads via MiXCR and lists one record per CDR3 protein. The sample carries about 40,000 distinct CDR3 sequences, 4.7% recorded once. Material for sequencing was whole blood. These receptors were collected from an adult who was a healthcare worker with PCR-confirmed SARS-CoV-2 infection or an uninfected control (not recorded which).

V gene TRBV5-5 combines with J gene TRBJ1-6; 11 nucleotides line up with TRBD1. The CDR3 has 15 residues. Germline CDR1 reads SGHKS; CDR2 reads YYEKEE (reference sequence). V trimming: 5 bases; J trimming: 10 bases; junction bases outside the gene matches: 8. CDR3 nucleotides: TGTGCCAGCAGTTTGAGGACAGGGGGCTTCTCACCCCTCCACTTT. Translation gives CASSLRTGGFSPLHF.

In its sample, this clonotype was seen many times. This rearrangement joins TRBV15 to TRBJ1-1, with D possibly TRBD1 on 5 matching bases. This CDR3 is 13 amino acids long. Looked up from germline, CDR1 is LNHNV and CDR2 is YYDKDF (reference sequence). Trimming shortened V by 3 bases and J by 1 base, and 6 bases separated the two germline ends. The chain's CDR3 is CATSSDRNTEAFF. DNA of the CDR3: TGTGCCACCAGCAGCGACAGGAACACTGAAGCTTTCTTT.

This clonotype is classed as medium-sized. The CDR3 nucleotides are TGCAGTGCTAGTATGGCTAGCGGGGGTGCAGATACGCAGTATTTT. Translation gives CSASMASGGADTQYF. The chain combines TRBV20-1 with TRBJ2-3, with TRBD2 matching 10 bases. The germline V gene has CDR1 DFQATT and CDR2 SNEGSKA (reference sequence). The J segment lost 4 bases and the V segment lost 3 bases, leaving 7 bases of the junction unmatched. This CDR3 spans 15 amino acids.

This clonotype was observed many times. The chain uses TRBV7-6 and TRBJ1-5, with D tentatively TRBD1 (6 bases). Germline V CDR1 and CDR2: SGHVS, FNYEAQ. This CDR3 is built from 11 residues. CDR3 amino acids: CATGTNQPQHF. The CDR3 DNA is TGTGCTACGGGGACAAATCAGCCCCAGCATTTT. Combining the CDR3 with reference TRBV7-6 and TRBJ1-5 gives the whole variable domain GAGVSQSPRYKVTKRGQDVALRCDPISGHVSLYWYRQALGQGPEFLTYFNYEAQQDKSGLPNDRFSAERPEGSISTLTIQRTEQRDSAMYRCATGTNQPQHFGDGTRLSIL.

This clonotype has at least ten counts. The chain is built from TRBV12-3 or TRBV12-4 and TRBJ1-5; 7 nucleotides align to TRBD1. The CDR3 contains 14 residues. Losses at the gene ends were 5 bases for V and 4 bases for J; bases not matched to a gene: 5. CDR3 bases: TGTGCCAGCAGTATTGAGACAGGGAATCAGCCCCAGCATTTT. This translates into CASSIETGNQPQHF.

Only a few counts were recorded for this clonotype. The rearrangement joins TRBV4-3 to TRBJ2-1; no clear D gene. Trimming removed 2 bases at V and 5 bases at J, with 16 bases between. The CDR3 contains 16 residues. Looked up from germline, CDR1 is LGHNA and CDR2 is YSLEER. This CDR3 is CASSQYPGGRNNEQFF. In DNA form, the CDR3 reads TGCGCCAGCAGCCAATATCCGGGCGGACGCAACAATGAGCAGTTCTTC.

By sample share, this clonotype is medium-sized. The chain combines TRBV29-1 with TRBJ1-2; TRBD1 aligns across 7 bases. The CDR3 has 13 amino acids. The germline CDR1 and CDR2 sequences are SQVTM and ANQGSEA. V was pared by 7 bases and J by 6 bases, with 11 bases of the junction left unmatched. In DNA, the CDR3 is TGCAGCGCCGGATCTGGGCAGGGGGATGGCTACACCTTC. This gives the protein CSAGSGQGDGYTF.

This clonotype was seen more than once but under ten times. This chain uses TRBV30 with TRBJ1-3; D unresolved. The CDR3 length is 16 residues. Germline V lookup: CDR1 GTSNPN, CDR2 SVGIG (reference sequence). The V end lost 1 base, the J end lost 0 bases, and 13 bases lay between the germline ends. The CDR3 region is CAWSAGFVGSGNTIYF. CDR3 sequence (DNA): TGTGCCTGGAGTGCCGGGTTCGTGGGCTCTGGAAACACCATATATTTT.

There are a few counts of this clonotype. The gene calls are TRBV10-2 and TRBJ1-1; 7 bases agree with TRBD1. V was pared by 5 bases and J by 4 bases, with 4 bases of the junction left unmatched. This CDR3 spans 13 amino acids. Germline V gene lookup returns CDR1 WSHSY and CDR2 SAAADI. The CDR3: CASSMQGGTEAFF. The CDR3 DNA is TGCGCCAGCAGTATGCAGGGGGGCACTGAAGCTTTCTTT.

In this sample, this clonotype turned up many times. This chain connects TRBV7-9 to TRBJ2-5; D not resolved. CDR1 is SEHNR and CDR2 is FQNEAQ in the germline V gene (reference sequence). This CDR3 region has 15 residues. The V and J ends lost 3 bases and 5 bases respectively, with 16 bases between them. The CDR3 region is CASSLVLGRLETQYF. CDR3 sequence (DNA): TGTGCCAGCAGCTTGGTTCTGGGCAGGTTGGAGACCCAGTACTTC.

This clonotype was observed many times. The genes are TRBV18 and TRBJ1-1; no clear D gene. In germline, CDR1 is KGHSH, CDR2 LQKENI. Trimming pared 3 bases from V and 1 base from J, leaving 6 bases between. The CDR3 extends over 13 amino acids. CDR3: CASSPVANTEAFF. CDR3 coding DNA: TGTGCCAGCTCACCTGTTGCGAACACTGAAGCTTTCTTT.